What follows describes a single T cell receptor beta chain. The sample is drawn from a study of technical replicates of blood from several donors. The assay was immunoSEQ multiplex PCR, and TCRdb's table has in-frame clones only and misses some. The data show approximately 75,000 clones, around four fifths seen once. The CDR3 extends over 14 amino acids. With 0 bases removed from V and 7 bases from J, the gap between germline ends came to 9 bases. Germline loops: CDR1 MGHRA, CDR2 YSYEKL. The rearrangement links TRBV4-1 to TRBJ1-4; D ambiguous. This clonotype was sampled from a human donor in good health. Some clones in this sample may be carry-over from other donors' samples. Source material: PBMCs. As DNA, the CDR3 is TGCGCCAGCAGCCAAGATGTGGGCCCTGAAAAACTGTTTTTT. Protein sequence: CASSQDVGPEKLFF.